The source of this T cell receptor beta chain is a study of CD8 T cells in ankylosing spondylitis. The study's findings and limits: Disease-linked clones reportedly concentrated significantly in matched ankylosing spondylitis synovial fluid. Seven to nine highly homologous variants made up a TCR beta motif that seemed to typify ankylosing spondylitis blood. Previous work reported some of these motif variants in the synovial fluid and blood of reactive arthritis.

Making the TCR beta libraries involved quantitative 5'-RACE with molecular barcodes. In TCRdb, the 5' RACE reads were re-called with MiXCR into one record per CDR3 protein. The repertoire has about 130,000 distinct CDR3 sequences, about 10% of them found once; the top ten carry over 4%. In this sample, this clonotype turned up many times. Antigen unknown. Germline V gives CDR1 MNHNY, CDR2 SVGAGI (reference sequence). The CDR3 runs 13 residues. Trimming left V 2 bases short and J 8 bases short, with 12 bases between. The source material was blood, either unsorted or a sorted T cell fraction (not recorded which). V usage is TRBV6-6 and J usage is TRBJ1-1; D unresolved. The receptor comes from a female donor with ankylosing spondylitis or in good health (not recorded which). The CDR3 is CASSYGPRREAFF. DNA for the CDR3: TGTGCCAGCAGTTACGGGCCTAGGAGGGAAGCTTTCTTT.